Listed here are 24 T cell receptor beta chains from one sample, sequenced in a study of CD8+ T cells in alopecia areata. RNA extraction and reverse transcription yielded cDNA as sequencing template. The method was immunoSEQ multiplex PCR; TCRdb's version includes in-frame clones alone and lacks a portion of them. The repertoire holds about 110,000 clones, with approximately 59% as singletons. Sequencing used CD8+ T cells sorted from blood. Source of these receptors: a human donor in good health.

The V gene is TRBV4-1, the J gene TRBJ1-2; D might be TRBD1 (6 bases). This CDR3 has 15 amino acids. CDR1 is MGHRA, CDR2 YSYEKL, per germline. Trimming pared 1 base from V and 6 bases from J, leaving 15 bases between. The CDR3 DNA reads TGCGCCAGCAGCCAAGTTTTTGAGGGGGTTCATGGCTACACCTTC. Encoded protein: CASSQVFEGVHGYTF.

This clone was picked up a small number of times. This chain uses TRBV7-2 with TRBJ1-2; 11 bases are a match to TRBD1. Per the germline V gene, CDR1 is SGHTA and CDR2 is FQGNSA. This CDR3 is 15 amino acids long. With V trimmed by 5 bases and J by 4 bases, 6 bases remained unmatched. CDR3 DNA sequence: TGTGCCAGCAGCATATGGGACAGGGGGGCCTATGGCTACACCTTC. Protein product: CASSIWDRGAYGYTF.

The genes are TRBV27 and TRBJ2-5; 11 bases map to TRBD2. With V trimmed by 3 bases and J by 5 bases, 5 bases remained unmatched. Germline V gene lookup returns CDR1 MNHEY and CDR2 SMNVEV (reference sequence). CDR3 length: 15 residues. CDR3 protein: CASSFSGGAVETQYF. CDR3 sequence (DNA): TGTGCCAGCAGTTTTAGCGGGGGGGCCGTGGAGACCCAGTACTTC.

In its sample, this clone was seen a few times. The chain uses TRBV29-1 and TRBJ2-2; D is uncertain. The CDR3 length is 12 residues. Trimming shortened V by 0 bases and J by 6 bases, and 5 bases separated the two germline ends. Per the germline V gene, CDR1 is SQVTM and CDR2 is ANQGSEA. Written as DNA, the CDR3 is TGCAGCGTTGAAGAGGACGCCGGGGAGCTGTTTTTT. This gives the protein CSVEEDAGELFF.

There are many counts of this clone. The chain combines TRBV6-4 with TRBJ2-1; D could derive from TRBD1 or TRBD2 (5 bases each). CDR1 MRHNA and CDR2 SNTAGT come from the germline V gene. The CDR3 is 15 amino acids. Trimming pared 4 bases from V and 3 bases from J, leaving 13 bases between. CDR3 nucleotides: TGTGCCAGCAGTGCGGGCGGGCAGGGCTACAATGAGCAGTTCTTC. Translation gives CASSAGGQGYNEQFF.

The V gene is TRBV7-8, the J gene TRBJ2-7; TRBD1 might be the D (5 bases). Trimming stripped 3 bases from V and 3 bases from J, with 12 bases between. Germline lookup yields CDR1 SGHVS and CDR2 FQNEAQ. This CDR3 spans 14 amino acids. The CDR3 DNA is TGTGCCAGCAGCTTTTCAGGGTCCGGCTACGAGCAGTACTTC. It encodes CASSFSGSGYEQYF.

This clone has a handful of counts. DNA of the CDR3: TGTGCCATCAGTCCGAAGGGAGGGGGGGAAAAACTGTTTTTT. Translation: CAISPKGGGEKLFF. This chain uses TRBV10-3 with TRBJ1-4; the D gene is possibly TRBD1 (6 bases). The CDR3 extends over 14 amino acids. The V end was cut by 5 bases, the J end by 8 bases, with 15 bases between. From germline, CDR1 is ENHRY and CDR2 SYGVKD.

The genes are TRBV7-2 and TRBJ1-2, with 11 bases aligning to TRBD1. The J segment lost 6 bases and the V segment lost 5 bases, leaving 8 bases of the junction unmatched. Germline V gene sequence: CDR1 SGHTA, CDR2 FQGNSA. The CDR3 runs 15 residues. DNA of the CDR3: TGTGCCAGCAGCCCTCGAGGACAGGGGGCGCATGGCTACACCTTC. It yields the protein CASSPRGQGAHGYTF.

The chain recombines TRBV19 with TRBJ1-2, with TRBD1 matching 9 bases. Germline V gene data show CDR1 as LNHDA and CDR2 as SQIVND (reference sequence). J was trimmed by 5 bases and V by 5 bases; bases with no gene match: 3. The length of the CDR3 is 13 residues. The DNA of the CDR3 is TGTGCCAGTAGTCCTGGACAGGGGTATGGCTACACCTTC. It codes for CASSPGQGYGYTF.

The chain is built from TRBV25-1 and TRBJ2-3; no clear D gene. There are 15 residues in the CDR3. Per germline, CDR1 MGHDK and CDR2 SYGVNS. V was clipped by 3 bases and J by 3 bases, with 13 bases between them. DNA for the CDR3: TGTGCCAGCAGTGAGTCAGAGGTTGAGACAGATACGCAGTATTTT. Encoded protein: CASSESEVETDTQYF.

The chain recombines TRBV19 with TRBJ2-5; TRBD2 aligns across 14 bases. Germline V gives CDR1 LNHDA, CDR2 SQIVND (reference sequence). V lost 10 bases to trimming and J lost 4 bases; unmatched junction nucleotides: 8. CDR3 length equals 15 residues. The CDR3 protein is CATGTSGGDLETQYF. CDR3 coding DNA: TGTGCCACTGGGACTAGCGGGGGAGACCTAGAGACCCAGTACTTC.

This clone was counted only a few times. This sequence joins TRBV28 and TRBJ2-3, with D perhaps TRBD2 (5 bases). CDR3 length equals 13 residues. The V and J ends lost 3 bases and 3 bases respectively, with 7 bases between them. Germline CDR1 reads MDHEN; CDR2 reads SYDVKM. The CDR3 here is CASSLPGTDTQYF. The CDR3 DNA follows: TGTGCCAGCAGTTTGCCGGGAACAGATACGCAGTATTTT.

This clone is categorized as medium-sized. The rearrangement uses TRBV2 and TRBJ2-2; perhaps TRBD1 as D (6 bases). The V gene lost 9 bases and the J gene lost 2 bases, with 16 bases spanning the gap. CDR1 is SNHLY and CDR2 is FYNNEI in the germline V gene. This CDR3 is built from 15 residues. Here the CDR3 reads CARGTTGVNTGELFF. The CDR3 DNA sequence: TGTGCCAGGGGGACGACAGGTGTTAACACCGGGGAGCTGTTTTTT.

CDR3 nucleotide sequence: TGCAGCGATTCCGGGACAGGGGTCGGCTACACCTTC. It codes for CSDSGTGVGYTF. V is TRBV29-1 and J is TRBJ1-2, with TRBD1 matching 10 bases. The CDR3 loop spans 12 amino acids. Germline CDR1 SQVTM, CDR2 ANQGSEA. Unmatched junction bases numbered 7, after V lost 7 bases and J lost 8 bases.

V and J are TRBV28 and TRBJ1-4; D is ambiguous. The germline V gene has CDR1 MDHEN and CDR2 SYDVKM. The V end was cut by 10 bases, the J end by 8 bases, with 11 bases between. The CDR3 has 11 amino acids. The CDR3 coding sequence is TGTGCCATCCAAGCGGAGGAAAAACTGTTTTTT. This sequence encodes CAIQAEEKLFF.

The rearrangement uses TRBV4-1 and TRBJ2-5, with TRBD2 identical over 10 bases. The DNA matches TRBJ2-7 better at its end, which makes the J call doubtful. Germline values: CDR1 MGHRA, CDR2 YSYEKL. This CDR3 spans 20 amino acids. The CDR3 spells CASSQSSWLAGARGSYEQYF. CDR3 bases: TGCGCCAGCAGCCAGTCAAGTTGGCTAGCGGGGGCGCGCGGGTCCTACGAGCAGTACTTC.

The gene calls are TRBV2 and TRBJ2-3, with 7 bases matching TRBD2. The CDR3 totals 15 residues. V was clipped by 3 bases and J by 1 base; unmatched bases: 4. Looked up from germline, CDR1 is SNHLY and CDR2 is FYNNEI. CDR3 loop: CASSDQAGGTDTQYF. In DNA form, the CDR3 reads TGTGCCAGCAGTGATCAGGCGGGGGGCACAGATACGCAGTATTTT.

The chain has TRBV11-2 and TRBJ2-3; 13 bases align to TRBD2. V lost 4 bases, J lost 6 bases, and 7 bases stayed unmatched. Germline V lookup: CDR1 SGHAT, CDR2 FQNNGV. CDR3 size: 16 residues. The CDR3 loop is CASSSLAGGPGDTQYF. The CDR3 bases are TGTGCCAGCAGCTCACTAGCGGGGGGGCCAGGGGATACGCAGTATTTT.

The CDR3 region has the DNA TGTGCCAGCAGCCCGCCAGAGGGGGAAATCACTGAAGCTTTCTTT. Translated, it gives CASSPPEGEITEAFF. The chain recombines TRBV7-9 with TRBJ1-1; a weak D match, TRBD1 (6 bases). The length of the CDR3 is 15 residues. V shed 5 bases and J shed 4 bases, with 17 bases lying between them. Germline loops: CDR1 SEHNR, CDR2 FQNEAQ (reference sequence).

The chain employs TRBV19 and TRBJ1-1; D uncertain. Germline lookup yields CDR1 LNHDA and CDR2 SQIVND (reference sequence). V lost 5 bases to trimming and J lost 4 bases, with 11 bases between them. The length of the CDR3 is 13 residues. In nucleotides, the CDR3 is TGTGCCAGTAGTTCGTTTTGGGTCACTGAAGCTTTCTTT. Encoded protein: CASSSFWVTEAFF. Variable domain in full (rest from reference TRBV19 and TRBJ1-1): DGGITQSPKYLFRKEGQNVTLSCEQNLNHDAMYWYRQDPGQGLRLIYYSQIVNDFQKGDIAEGYSVSREKKESFPLTVTSAQKNPTAFYLCASSSFWVTEAFFGQGTRLTVV.

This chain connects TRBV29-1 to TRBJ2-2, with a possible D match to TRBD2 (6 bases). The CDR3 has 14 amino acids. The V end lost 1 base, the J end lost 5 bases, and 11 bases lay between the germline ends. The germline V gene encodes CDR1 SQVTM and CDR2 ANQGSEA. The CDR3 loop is CSVEGLGRTGELFF. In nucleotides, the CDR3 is TGCAGCGTTGAAGGCTTAGGGAGGACCGGGGAGCTGTTTTTT.

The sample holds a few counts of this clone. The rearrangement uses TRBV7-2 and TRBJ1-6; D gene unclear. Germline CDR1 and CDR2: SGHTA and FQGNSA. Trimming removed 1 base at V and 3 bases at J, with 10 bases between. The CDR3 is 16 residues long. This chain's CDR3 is CASSLVIGSYNSPLHF. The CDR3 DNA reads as TGTGCCAGCAGCTTAGTCATCGGCAGCTATAATTCACCCCTCCACTTT. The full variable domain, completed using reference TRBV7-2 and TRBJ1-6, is GAGVSQSPSNKVTEKGKDVELRCDPISGHTALYWYRQSLGQGLEFLIYFQGNSAPDKSGLPSDRFSAERTGGSVSTLTIQRTQQEDSAVYLCASSLVIGSYNSPLHFGNGTRLTVT.

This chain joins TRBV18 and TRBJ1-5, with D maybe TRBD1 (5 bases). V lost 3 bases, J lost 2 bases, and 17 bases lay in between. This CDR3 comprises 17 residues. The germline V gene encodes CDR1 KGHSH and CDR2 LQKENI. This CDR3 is CASSPQGGDEGNQPQHF. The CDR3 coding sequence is TGTGCCAGCTCACCCCAGGGAGGAGATGAAGGCAATCAGCCCCAGCATTTT. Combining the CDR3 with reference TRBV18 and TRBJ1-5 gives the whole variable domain NAGVMQNPRHLVRRRGQEARLRCSPMKGHSHVYWYRQLPEEGLKFMVYLQKENIIDESGMPKERFSAEFPKEGPSILRIQQVVRGDSAAYFCASSPQGGDEGNQPQHFGDGTRLSIL.

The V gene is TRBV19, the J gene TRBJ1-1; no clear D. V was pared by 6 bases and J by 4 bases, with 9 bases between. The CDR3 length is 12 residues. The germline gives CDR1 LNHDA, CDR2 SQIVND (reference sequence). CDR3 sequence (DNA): TGTGCCAGTAGCCAGGTTGGCACTGAAGCTTTCTTT. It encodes CASSQVGTEAFF.